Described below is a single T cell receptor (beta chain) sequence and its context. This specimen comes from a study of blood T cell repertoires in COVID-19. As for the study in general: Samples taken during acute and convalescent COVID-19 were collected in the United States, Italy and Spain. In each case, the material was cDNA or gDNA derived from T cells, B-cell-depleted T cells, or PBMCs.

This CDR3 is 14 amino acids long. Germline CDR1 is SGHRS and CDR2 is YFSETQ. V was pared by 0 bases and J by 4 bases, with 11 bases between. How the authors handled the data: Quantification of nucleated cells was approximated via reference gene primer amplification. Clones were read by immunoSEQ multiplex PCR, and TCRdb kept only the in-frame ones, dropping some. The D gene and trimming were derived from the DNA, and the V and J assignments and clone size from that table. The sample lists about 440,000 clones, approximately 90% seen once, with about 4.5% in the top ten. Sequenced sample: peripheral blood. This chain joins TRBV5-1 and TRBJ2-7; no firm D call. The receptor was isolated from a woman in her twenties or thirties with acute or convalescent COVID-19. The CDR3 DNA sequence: TGCGCCAGCAGCTTGGGACTGGTGGAATACGAGCAGTACTTC. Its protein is CASSLGLVEYEQYF.